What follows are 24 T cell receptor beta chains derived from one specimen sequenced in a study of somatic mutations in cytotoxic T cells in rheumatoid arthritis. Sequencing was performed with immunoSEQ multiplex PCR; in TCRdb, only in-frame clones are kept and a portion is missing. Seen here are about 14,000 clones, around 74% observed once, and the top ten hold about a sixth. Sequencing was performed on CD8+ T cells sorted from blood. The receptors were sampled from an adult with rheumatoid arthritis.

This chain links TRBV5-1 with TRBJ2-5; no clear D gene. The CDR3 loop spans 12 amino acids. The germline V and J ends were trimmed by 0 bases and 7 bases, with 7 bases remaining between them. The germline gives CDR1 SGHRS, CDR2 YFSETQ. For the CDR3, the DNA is TGCGCCAGCAGCTTGGCCGGGTGGACCCAGTACTTC. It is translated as CASSLAGWTQYF.

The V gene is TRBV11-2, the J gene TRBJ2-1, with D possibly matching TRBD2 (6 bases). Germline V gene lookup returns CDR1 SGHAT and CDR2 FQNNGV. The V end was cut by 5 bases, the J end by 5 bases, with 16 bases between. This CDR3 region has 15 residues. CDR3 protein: CASSPTGTFNNEQFF. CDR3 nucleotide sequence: TGTGCCAGCAGCCCGACGGGGACTTTTAACAATGAGCAGTTCTTC.

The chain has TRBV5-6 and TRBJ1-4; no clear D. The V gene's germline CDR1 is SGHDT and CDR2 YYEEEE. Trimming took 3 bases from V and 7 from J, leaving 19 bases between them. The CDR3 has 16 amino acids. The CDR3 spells CASSSLVEPTGEKLFF. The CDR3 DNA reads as TGTGCCAGCAGCTCCCTCGTGGAACCCACTGGTGAAAAACTGTTTTTT.

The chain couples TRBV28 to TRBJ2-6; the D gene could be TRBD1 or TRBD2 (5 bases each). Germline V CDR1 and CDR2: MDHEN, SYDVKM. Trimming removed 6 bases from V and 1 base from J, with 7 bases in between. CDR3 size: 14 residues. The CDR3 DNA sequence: TGTGCCAGCAGCGGGGCGTCTGGGGCCAACGTCCTGACTTTC. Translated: CASSGASGANVLTF.

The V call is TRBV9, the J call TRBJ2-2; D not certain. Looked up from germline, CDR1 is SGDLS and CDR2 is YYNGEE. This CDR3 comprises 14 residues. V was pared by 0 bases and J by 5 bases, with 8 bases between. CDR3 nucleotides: TGTGCCAGCAGCGTAGGGATCACAACCGGGGAGCTGTTTTTT. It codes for CASSVGITTGELFF.

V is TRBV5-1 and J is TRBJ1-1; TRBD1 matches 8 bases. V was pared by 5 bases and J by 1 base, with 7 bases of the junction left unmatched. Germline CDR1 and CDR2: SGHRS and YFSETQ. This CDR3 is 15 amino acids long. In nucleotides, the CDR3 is TGCGCCAGCAGACCCCACAGGGGGTGGAACACTGAAGCTTTCTTT. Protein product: CASRPHRGWNTEAFF.

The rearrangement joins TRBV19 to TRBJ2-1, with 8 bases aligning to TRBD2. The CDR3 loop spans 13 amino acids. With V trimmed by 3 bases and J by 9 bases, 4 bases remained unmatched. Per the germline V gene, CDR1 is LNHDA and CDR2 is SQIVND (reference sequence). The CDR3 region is CASSIPGGSEQFF. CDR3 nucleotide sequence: TGTGCCAGTAGTATCCCGGGGGGGAGTGAGCAGTTCTTC.

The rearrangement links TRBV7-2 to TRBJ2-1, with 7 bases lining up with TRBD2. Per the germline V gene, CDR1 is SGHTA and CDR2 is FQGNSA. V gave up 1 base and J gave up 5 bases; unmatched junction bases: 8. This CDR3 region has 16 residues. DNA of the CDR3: TGTGCCAGCAGCTTAGGGCTGTGGGGGGGAAACAATGAGCAGTTCTTC. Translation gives CASSLGLWGGNNEQFF.

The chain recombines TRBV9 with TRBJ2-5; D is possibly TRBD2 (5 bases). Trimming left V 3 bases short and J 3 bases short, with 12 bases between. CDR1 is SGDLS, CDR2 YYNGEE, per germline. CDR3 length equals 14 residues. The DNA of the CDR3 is TGTGCCAGCAGCGAATATCAGAGGGAAGAGACCCAGTACTTC. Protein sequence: CASSEYQREETQYF. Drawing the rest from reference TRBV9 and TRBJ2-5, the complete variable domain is DSGVTQTPKHLITATGQRVTLRCSPRSGDLSVYWYQQSLDQGLQFLIQYYNGEERAKGNILERFSAQQFPDLHSELNLSSLELGDSALYFCASSEYQREETQYFGPGTRLLVL.

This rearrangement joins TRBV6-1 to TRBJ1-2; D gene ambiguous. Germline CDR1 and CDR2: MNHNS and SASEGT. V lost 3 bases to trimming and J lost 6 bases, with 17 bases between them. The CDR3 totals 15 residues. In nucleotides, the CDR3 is TGTGCCAGCAGTGACTGGACGGGCAGCGGGAATGGCTACACCTTC. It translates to CASSDWTGSGNGYTF.

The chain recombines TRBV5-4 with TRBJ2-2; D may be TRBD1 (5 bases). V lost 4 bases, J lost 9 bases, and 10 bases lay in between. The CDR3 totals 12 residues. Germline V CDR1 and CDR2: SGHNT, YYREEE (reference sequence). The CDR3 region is CASSQGVRELFF. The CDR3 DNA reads TGTGCCAGCAGCCAGGGTGTCCGGGAGCTGTTTTTT.

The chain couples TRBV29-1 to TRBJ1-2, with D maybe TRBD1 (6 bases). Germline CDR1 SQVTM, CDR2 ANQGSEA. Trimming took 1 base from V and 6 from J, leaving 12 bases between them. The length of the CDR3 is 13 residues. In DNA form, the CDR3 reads TGCAGCGTTGAAGTGCAGGGGATTAATGGCTACACCTTC. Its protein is CSVEVQGINGYTF.

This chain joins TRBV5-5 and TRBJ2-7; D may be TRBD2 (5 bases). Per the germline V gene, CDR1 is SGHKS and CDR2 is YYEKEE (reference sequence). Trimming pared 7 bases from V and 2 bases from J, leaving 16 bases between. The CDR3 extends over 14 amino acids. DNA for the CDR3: TGTGCCAGCGTTGGCAGAGGGAAGACCTACGAGCAGTACTTC. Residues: CASVGRGKTYEQYF. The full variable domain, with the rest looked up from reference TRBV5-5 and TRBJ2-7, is DAGVTQSPTHLIKTRGQQVTLRCSPISGHKSVSWYQQVLGQGPQFIFQYYEKEERGRGNFPDRFSARQFPNYSSELNVNALLLGDSALYLCASVGRGKTYEQYFGPGTRLTVT.

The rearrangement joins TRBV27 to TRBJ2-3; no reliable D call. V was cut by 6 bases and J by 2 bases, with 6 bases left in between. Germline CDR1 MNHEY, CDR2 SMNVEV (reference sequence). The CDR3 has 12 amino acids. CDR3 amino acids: CASSPPTDTQYF. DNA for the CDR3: TGTGCCAGCAGCCCCCCCACAGATACGCAGTATTTT.

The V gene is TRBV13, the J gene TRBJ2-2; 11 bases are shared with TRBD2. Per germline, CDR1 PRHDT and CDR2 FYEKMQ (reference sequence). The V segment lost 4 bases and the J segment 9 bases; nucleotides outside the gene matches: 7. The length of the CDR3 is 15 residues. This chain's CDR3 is CASSSPTSGARELFF. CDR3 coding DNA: TGTGCCAGCAGCTCTCCGACTAGCGGGGCAAGGGAGCTGTTTTTT.

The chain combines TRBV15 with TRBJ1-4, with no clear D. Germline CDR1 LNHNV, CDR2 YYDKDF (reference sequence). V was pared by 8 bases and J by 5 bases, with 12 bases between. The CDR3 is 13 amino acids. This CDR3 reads CATVGRSNEKLFF. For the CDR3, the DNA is TGTGCCACCGTAGGCAGGTCCAATGAAAAACTGTTTTTT. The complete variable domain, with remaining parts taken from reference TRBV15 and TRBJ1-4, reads DAMVIQNPRYQVTQFGKPVTLSCSQTLNHNVMYWYQQKSSQAPKLLFHYYDKDFNNEADTPDNFQSRRPNTSFCFLDIRSPGLGDTAMYLCATVGRSNEKLFFGSGTQLSVL.

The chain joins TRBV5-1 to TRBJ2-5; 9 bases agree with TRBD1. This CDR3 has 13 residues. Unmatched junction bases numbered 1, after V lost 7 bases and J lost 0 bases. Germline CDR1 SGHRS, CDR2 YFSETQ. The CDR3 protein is CASGTGYQETQYF. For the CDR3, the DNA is TGCGCCAGCGGGACAGGGTACCAAGAGACCCAGTACTTC.

The CDR3 is CASSLVGGATDTQYF. The CDR3 DNA reads TGTGCCAGCAGCCTGGTGGGGGGGGCTACAGATACGCAGTATTTT. J is TRBJ2-3 and V is TRBV9; maybe TRBD2 (7 bases). CDR3 length equals 15 residues. The germline V gene encodes CDR1 SGDLS and CDR2 YYNGEE. Deletions cut 4 bases from V and 3 bases from J, with 15 bases between.

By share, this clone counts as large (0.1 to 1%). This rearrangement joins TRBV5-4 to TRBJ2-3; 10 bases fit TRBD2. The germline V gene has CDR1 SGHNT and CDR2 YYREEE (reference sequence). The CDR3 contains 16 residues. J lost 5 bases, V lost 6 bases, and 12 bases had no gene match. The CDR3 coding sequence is TGTGCCAGCACACTAGCGGGGTTACCAGTAGGAGATACGCAGTATTTT. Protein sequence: CASTLAGLPVGDTQYF.

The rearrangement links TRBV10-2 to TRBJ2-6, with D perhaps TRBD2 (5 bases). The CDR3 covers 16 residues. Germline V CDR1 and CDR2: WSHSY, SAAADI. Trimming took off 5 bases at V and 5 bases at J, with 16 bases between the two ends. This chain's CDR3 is CASSRYITSRANVLTF. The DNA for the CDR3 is TGCGCCAGCAGTAGGTACATCACTAGTCGGGCCAACGTCCTGACTTTC.

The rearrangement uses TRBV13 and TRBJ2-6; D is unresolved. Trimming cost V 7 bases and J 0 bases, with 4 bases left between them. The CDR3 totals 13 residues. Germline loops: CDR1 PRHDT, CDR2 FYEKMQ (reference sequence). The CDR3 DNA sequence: TGTGCCAGCACCCCCTCTGGGGCCAACGTCCTGACTTTC. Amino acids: CASTPSGANVLTF.

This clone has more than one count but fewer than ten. The DNA of the CDR3 is TGTGCCAGCAGCTTAGCAGTGGCTAGCGAGCAGTACGTC. It codes for CASSLAVASEQYV. The chain has TRBV11-2 and TRBJ2-7; D call uncertain. This CDR3 contains 13 residues. V shed 1 base and J shed 6 bases, with 10 bases lying between them. CDR1 and CDR2 (germline): SGHAT, FQNNGV.

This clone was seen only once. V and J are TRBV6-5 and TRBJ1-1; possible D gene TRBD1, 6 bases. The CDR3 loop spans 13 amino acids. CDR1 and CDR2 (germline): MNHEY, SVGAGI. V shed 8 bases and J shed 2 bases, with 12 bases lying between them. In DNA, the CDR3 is TGTGCCAGCCTCCTGGGGGCCAACACTGAAGCTTTCTTT. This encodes CASLLGANTEAFF.

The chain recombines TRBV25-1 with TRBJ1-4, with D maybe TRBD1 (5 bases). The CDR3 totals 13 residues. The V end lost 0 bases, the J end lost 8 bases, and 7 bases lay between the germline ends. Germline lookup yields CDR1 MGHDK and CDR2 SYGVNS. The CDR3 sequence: CASSEYWGEKLFF. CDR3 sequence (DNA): TGTGCCAGCAGTGAATATTGGGGCGAAAAACTGTTTTTT.